The clone carrying this TCR beta chain was seen repeatedly, ten times or more. Naive CD8 T cells were sorted, and the gate applied was CD8+CD4-CCR7+CD45RA+. Previously published methods and listed TCR primers were used for the bulk TCR libraries. From the PCR reads, TCRdb called clonotypes with MiXCR, one entry per CDR3 protein. The sample lists under 650,000 distinct CDR3 sequences; nearly 20% were seen once. The data were taken from a study of molecular identifiers for immune sequencing clone quantification. CDR3 length: 18 amino acids. Germline-derived CDR1 and CDR2 are DFQATT and SNEGSKA (reference sequence). Trimming took off 6 bases at V and 3 bases at J, with 28 bases between the two ends.

The chain recombines TRBV20-1 with TRBJ2-3; a possible D gene is TRBD1 (6 bases). Sequencing used naive CD8+ T cells from blood, with Jurkat cell RNA spiked in. Subset denoted: FACS-sorted CD8+CD4-CCR7+CD45RA+ naive T cells. This sequence was found in a human donor in good health. Some libraries in this study had Jurkat cell RNA spiked in. The CDR3 nucleotides are TGCAGTGCAACTAGGACAGAACAAAAAATAGATTCGACAGATACGCAGTATTTT. Protein product: CSATRTEQKIDSTDTQYF.